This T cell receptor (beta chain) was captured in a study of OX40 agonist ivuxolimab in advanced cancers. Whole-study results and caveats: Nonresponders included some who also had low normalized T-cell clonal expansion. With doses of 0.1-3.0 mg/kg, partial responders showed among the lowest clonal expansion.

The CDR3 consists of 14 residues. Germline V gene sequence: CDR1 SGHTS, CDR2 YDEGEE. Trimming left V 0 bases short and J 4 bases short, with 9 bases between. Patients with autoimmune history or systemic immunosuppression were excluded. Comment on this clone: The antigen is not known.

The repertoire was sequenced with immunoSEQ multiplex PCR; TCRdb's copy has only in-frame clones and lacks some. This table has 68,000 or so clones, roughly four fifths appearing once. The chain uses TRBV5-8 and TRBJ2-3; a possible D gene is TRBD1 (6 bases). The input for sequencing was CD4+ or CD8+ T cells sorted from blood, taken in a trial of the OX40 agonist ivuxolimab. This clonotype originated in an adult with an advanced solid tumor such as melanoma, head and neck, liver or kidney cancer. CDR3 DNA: TGTGCCAGCAGCTTGGAAGGGGGTGCAGATACGCAGTATTTT. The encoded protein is CASSLEGGADTQYF.